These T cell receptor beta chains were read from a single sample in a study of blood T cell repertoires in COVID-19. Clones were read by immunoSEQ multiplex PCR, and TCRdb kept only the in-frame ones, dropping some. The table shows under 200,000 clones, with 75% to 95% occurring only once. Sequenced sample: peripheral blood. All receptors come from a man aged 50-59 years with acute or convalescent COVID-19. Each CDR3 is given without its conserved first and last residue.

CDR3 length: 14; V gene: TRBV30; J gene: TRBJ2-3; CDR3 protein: AWSGGLPRRTDTQY
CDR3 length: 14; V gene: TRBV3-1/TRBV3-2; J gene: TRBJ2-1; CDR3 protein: ASSQKGQGRINEQF
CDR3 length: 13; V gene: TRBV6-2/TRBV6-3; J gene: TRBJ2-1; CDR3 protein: ASSYWTSGKYEQF
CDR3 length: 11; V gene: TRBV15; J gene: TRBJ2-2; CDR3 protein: ATGTDNTGELF
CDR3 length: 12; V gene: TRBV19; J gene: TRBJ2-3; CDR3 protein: ASSQQGGVDTQY
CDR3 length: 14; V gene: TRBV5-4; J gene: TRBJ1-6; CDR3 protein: ASSSLRGADNSPLH
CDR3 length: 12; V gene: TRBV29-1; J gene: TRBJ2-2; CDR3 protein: SVEGGSGVGELF
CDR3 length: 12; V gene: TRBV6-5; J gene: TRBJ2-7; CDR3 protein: ASRRHERTYEQY
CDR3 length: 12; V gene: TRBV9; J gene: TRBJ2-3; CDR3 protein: ASSAFNRGDTQY
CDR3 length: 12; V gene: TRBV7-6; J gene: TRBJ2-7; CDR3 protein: ASSLGLQGHEQY
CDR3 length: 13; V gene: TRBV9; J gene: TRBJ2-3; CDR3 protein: ASSLAGGGTDTQY
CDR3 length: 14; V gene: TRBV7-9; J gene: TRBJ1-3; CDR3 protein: ASSLDGGASGNTIY
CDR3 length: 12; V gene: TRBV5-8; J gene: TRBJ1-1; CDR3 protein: ASSLEQGWTEAF
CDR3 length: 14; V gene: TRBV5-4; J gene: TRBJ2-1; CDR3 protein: ASSYPGGGSYNEQF